A single sample is the source of the 31 T cell receptor beta chains below, sequenced in a study of shared clonotypes between healthy human individuals. The repertoire was sequenced with immunoSEQ multiplex PCR; TCRdb's copy has only in-frame clones and lacks some. The sample includes about 500,000 clones, approximately 80% of them seen just once. Sequencing was done on a sample of PBMCs. Receptor source: a woman in her thirties or forties in good health. Some clones in this sample may be carry-over from other donors' samples.

The rearrangement joins TRBV7-8 to TRBJ1-2; D possibly corresponds to TRBD1 (6 bases). The CDR3 has 17 amino acids. The V end lost 1 base, the J end lost 8 bases, and 23 bases lay between the germline ends. CDR1 SGHVS and CDR2 FQNEAQ come from the germline V gene. CDR3: CASSLVKGQAGTRGYTF. CDR3 DNA sequence: TGTGCCAGCAGCTTAGTTAAGGGGCAGGCAGGGACAAGAGGCTACACCTTC.

This clone has at least ten counts. The sample has other DNA sequences that encode this CDR3 too. The chain uses TRBV30 and TRBJ2-7, with TRBD1 matching over 9 bases. CDR3 length: 12 amino acids. The V and J ends lost 8 bases and 7 bases, in that order; junction bases with no gene match: 9. In germline, CDR1 is GTSNPN, CDR2 SVGIG (reference sequence). CDR3 sequence reads: CAGAGTGLEQYF. CDR3 in DNA: TGTGCCGGGGCTGGGACAGGGTTGGAGCAGTACTTC.

This clone came up a few times. This chain joins TRBV27 and TRBJ2-7; 11 nucleotides line up with TRBD1. In germline, CDR1 is MNHEY, CDR2 SMNVEV (reference sequence). The junction had 3 bases not matched to a gene; V was cut back by 6 bases and J by 2 bases. This CDR3 region has 14 residues. The CDR3 DNA is TGTGCCAGCAGCTGGGGACAGGGGGCCTACGAGCAGTACTTC. The encoded protein is CASSWGQGAYEQYF.

As concerns this clone: Within the sample, other DNA sequences also encode this same CDR3. The gene calls are TRBV5-1 and TRBJ2-1, with D perhaps being TRBD1 or TRBD2 (6 bases each). Germline V gene data show CDR1 as SGHRS and CDR2 as YFSETQ. The V and J ends lost 0 bases and 1 base respectively, with 8 bases between them. The CDR3 loop spans 15 amino acids. The CDR3 DNA sequence: TGCGCCAGCAGCTTGGAGGGGGGTTCCTACAATGAGCAGTTCTTC. Amino acid sequence: CASSLEGGSYNEQFF.

This sequence joins TRBV7-6 and TRBJ2-3, with a weak D call TRBD1 (7 bases). There are 15 residues in the CDR3. Germline V gene lookup returns CDR1 SGHVS and CDR2 FNYEAQ. Trimming left V 5 bases short and J 4 bases short, with 16 bases between. In DNA, the CDR3 is TGTGCCAGCAGCACCCGGAGGGGGCAGGCAGATACGCAGTATTTT. Encoded protein: CASSTRRGQADTQYF. Full variable domain (outside the CDR3, taken from reference TRBV7-6 and TRBJ2-3): GAGVSQSPRYKVTKRGQDVALRCDPISGHVSLYWYRQALGQGPEFLTYFNYEAQQDKSGLPNDRFSAERPEGSISTLTIQRTEQRDSAMYRCASSTRRGQADTQYFGPGTRLTVL.

This sequence joins TRBV19 and TRBJ1-1, with D hard to call. The CDR3 is 12 amino acids. In germline, CDR1 is LNHDA, CDR2 SQIVND (reference sequence). V was shortened by 7 bases and J by 1 base, with 7 bases between the two germline ends. CDR3 sequence: CASKRRNTEAFF. The CDR3 nucleotides are TGTGCCAGTAAGCGACGGAACACTGAAGCTTTCTTT.

The genes are TRBV7-8 and TRBJ1-4; D is undetermined. V shed 5 bases and J shed 6 bases, with 16 bases lying between them. The CDR3 contains 15 residues. Germline V gene lookup returns CDR1 SGHVS and CDR2 FQNEAQ. CDR3 residues: CASSPGPGPYEKLFF. The CDR3 DNA follows: TGTGCCAGCAGCCCTGGGCCAGGACCCTATGAAAAACTGTTTTTT.

Turning to this clone: The likely explanation is a read error, given a far larger clone one base away. This sample includes further DNA sequences coding for the same CDR3. The J gene is TRBJ1-2, the V gene TRBV28, with D perhaps matching TRBD1 (5 bases). The CDR3 extends over 15 amino acids. CDR1 MDHEN and CDR2 SYDVKM come from the germline V gene. Here the CDR3 reads CASTGGAASNYGYTF. DNA of the CDR3: TGTGCCAGCACAGGAGGGGCAGCTTCTAACTACGGCTACACCTTC.

With regard to this clone: With only one base between it and a far larger clone, this is likely a read error. This chain joins TRBV6-4 and TRBJ2-7, with 7 bases lining up with TRBD1. Germline values: CDR1 MRHNA, CDR2 SNTAGT. CDR3 length: 15 amino acids. CDR3 DNA: TGTGCCTGCAGTGAAGGGGCAGGGGGCTCCTACGAGCAGTACTTC. Protein product: CACSEGAGGSYEQYF.

This clone has just one count. The chain recombines TRBV5-1 with TRBJ2-1, with TRBD2 matching over 10 bases. V lost 5 bases to trimming and J lost 8 bases; unmatched junction nucleotides: 13. This CDR3 contains 16 residues. Per germline, CDR1 SGHRS and CDR2 YFSETQ. This CDR3 reads CASRRSASGSLHEQFF. The CDR3 DNA sequence: TGCGCCAGCAGACGGAGCGCTAGCGGGAGTTTGCATGAGCAGTTCTTC.

A word on this clone: A much larger clone is a single base away; this may be a read error. CDR3 amino acids: CASSLYELTGELFF. In nucleotides, the CDR3 is TGTGCCAGCAGCTTATATGAACTCACCGGGGAGCTGTTTTTT. The chain is built from TRBV7-3 and TRBJ2-2; D gene unclear. With 2 bases removed from V and 4 bases from J, the gap between germline ends came to 8 bases. Germline V gene lookup returns CDR1 SGHTA and CDR2 FQGTGA. The length of the CDR3 is 14 residues.

The chain combines TRBV18 with TRBJ2-7, with TRBD2 matching 13 bases. Per germline, CDR1 KGHSH and CDR2 LQKENI. The CDR3 consists of 14 residues. The ends lost 7 bases at V and 7 bases at J; junction bases unmatched: 7. The CDR3 DNA is TGTGCCAGCTTACGGACTAGCGGGGGCGGGGAGCAGTACTTC. This codes for CASLRTSGGGEQYF.

The chain links TRBV11-2 to TRBJ2-2; D uncertain. V lost 3 bases and J 5 bases, leaving 10 bases between the germline ends. There are 14 residues in the CDR3. Germline V lookup: CDR1 SGHAT, CDR2 FQNNGV. The CDR3 DNA reads TGTGCCAGCAGCTTCATCCAGTTGACCGGGGAGCTGTTTTTT. Translation gives CASSFIQLTGELFF.

This clone came up once. V and J are TRBV7-2 and TRBJ2-7; tentatively, D is TRBD2 (5 bases). The germline CDR1 and CDR2 sequences are SGHTA and FQGNSA. Trimming took 4 bases from V and 3 from J, leaving 10 bases between them. The CDR3 totals 13 residues. The CDR3 reads CASSSRAGYEQYF. Here the CDR3 DNA reads TGTGCCAGCAGCTCCCGGGCGGGCTACGAGCAGTACTTC.

This chain links TRBV21-1 with TRBJ2-7; the D call of TRBD1 is as the table states it, not checked on the DNA. TRBV21-1 is annotated as a pseudogene. The CDR3 is 14 residues long. The CDR3 here is CASKPSGGPYEQYF. The CDR3, as DNA: TGTGCCAGCAAACCCTCAGGGGGCCCCTACGAGCAGTACTTC.

This chain joins TRBV11-3 and TRBJ2-7; no definite D call. Trimming removed 4 bases from V and 5 bases from J, with 12 bases in between. There are 13 residues in the CDR3. Germline CDR1 SGHNT, CDR2 YENEEA. CDR3 residues: CASSSWLGDEQYF. DNA for the CDR3: TGTGCCAGCAGCTCCTGGCTTGGGGACGAGCAGTACTTC.

This chain joins TRBV2 and TRBJ2-5; 10 bases line up with TRBD1. V trimming: 8 bases; J trimming: 4 bases; junction bases outside the gene matches: 4. CDR3 length: 13 amino acids. Germline V CDR1 and CDR2: SNHLY, FYNNEI. This CDR3 is CASHRDRGETQYF. In DNA, the CDR3 is TGTGCCAGCCACCGGGACAGGGGAGAGACCCAGTACTTC.

This clone was detected many times. The sample carries other DNA sequences with the same CDR3. The rearrangement links TRBV7-2 to TRBJ1-5; 7 nucleotides line up with TRBD1. CDR3 length: 14 amino acids. The germline gives CDR1 SGHTA, CDR2 FQGNSA. Trimming took 5 bases from V and 7 from J; bases not matched to a gene: 8. The CDR3 coding sequence is TGTGCCAGCAGCATCAGACAGGGTACGCAGCCCCAGCATTTT. This codes for CASSIRQGTQPQHF.

Notes on this clone: Only one base separates this from a far larger clonotype, so it likely reflects a read error. The chain carries TRBV2 and TRBJ1-2; tentatively, D is TRBD1 (5 bases). The CDR3 is made up of 14 amino acids. Germline lookup yields CDR1 SNHLY and CDR2 FYNNEI. V gave up 4 bases and J gave up 4 bases, with 13 bases separating them. In DNA form, the CDR3 reads TGTGCCAGCAGTGGGTTAGGGGTACGCTATGGCTACACCTTC. Translated, it gives CASSGLGVRYGYTF. The full variable domain, completed using reference TRBV2 and TRBJ1-2, is EPEVTQTPSHQVTQMGQEVILRCVPISNHLYFYWYRQILGQKVEFLVSFYNNEISEKSEIFDDQFSVERPDGSNFTLKIRSTKLEDSAMYFCASSGLGVRYGYTFGSGTRLTVV.

V and J are TRBV4-3 and TRBJ1-2; D perhaps matches TRBD1 (6 bases). Germline V gives CDR1 LGHNA, CDR2 YSLEER. Deletions cut 2 bases from V and 4 bases from J, with 8 bases between. The CDR3 contains 13 residues. The CDR3, as DNA: TGCGCCAGCAGCCAATCAGGGGTCTATGGCTACACCTTC. As protein: CASSQSGVYGYTF.

A word on this clone: Given a much more abundant clone one base away, this may be a read error. Lacking the conserved final phenylalanine or tryptophan, this CDR3 likely reflects a read error. V is TRBV7-3 and J is TRBJ1-1; D not resolved. This CDR3 has 13 residues. CDR1 SGHTA and CDR2 FQGTGA come from the germline V gene. V was clipped by 2 bases and J by 5 bases, with 9 bases between them. The CDR3 loop is CASSLLSETEAFL. CDR3 DNA: TGTGCCAGCAGCTTACTTTCGGAGACTGAAGCTTTCCTT.

The genes are TRBV10-3 and TRBJ2-1; 9 bases line up with TRBD2. The CDR3 spans 14 residues. The J segment lost 5 bases and the V segment lost 8 bases, leaving 7 bases of the junction unmatched. Germline-derived CDR1 and CDR2 are ENHRY and SYGVKD. DNA of the CDR3: TGTGCCATCGCCCAGACTAGCGGTGACAATGAGCAGTTCTTC. It yields the protein CAIAQTSGDNEQFF.

This chain joins TRBV7-9 and TRBJ1-5, with D hard to call. Germline V CDR1 and CDR2: SEHNR, FQNEAQ (reference sequence). CDR3 length: 14 residues. Trimming cost V 1 base and J 0 bases, with 4 bases left between them. CDR3 residues: CASSLVTSNQPQHF. The DNA for the CDR3 is TGTGCCAGCAGCTTAGTTACTAGCAATCAGCCCCAGCATTTT.

This clone has a handful of counts. A read error is the likely source, as a far larger clone sits one nucleotide away. The chain uses TRBV5-4 and TRBJ2-1, with D hard to call. The CDR3 totals 11 residues. Looked up from germline, CDR1 is SGHNT and CDR2 is YYREEE (reference sequence). The CDR3 DNA sequence: TGTGCCAGCAGCCCCCGCAATGGGCAGTTCTTC. It encodes CASSPRNGQFF.

In this sample, this clone turned up many times. The chain couples TRBV30 to TRBJ2-7, with TRBD1 matching over 7 bases. CDR1 and CDR2 from the germline V gene are GTSNPN and SVGIG (reference sequence). V gave up 3 bases and J gave up 12 bases; unmatched junction bases: 8. The CDR3 runs to 11 residues. The CDR3 DNA reads as TGTGCCTGGAGCCCGATGGACAGGATGTACTTC. This encodes CAWSPMDRMYF.

This clone showed up just a few times. V gene TRBV6-4 combines with J gene TRBJ2-4; D is uncertain. The CDR3 totals 17 residues. Deletions cut 2 bases from V and 0 bases from J, with 14 bases between. From germline, CDR1 is MRHNA and CDR2 SNTAGT. The chain's CDR3 is CASSDRWVRLAKNIQYF. CDR3 nucleotides: TGTGCCAGCAGTGACAGGTGGGTACGGTTAGCCAAAAACATTCAGTACTTC.

Here the CDR3 reads CASSKTGPTNTGELFF. The CDR3 coding sequence is TGTGCCAGCAGCAAGACAGGACCTACGAACACCGGGGAGCTGTTTTTT. The chain uses TRBV7-9 and TRBJ2-2; D is possibly TRBD1 (6 bases). The CDR3 consists of 16 residues. Germline V lookup: CDR1 SEHNR, CDR2 FQNEAQ (reference sequence). Trimming took off 5 bases at V and 0 bases at J, with 13 bases between the two ends.

Turning to this clone: This same CDR3 is encoded by further DNA sequences in the sample. V is TRBV20-1 and J is TRBJ1-5; D gene unclear. The CDR3 spans 11 residues. V was clipped by 7 bases and J by 4 bases, with 8 bases between them. Germline-derived CDR1 and CDR2 are DFQATT and SNEGSKA (reference sequence). The CDR3 reads CSGGGNQPQHF. CDR3 DNA sequence: TGCAGTGGGGGAGGTAATCAGCCCCAGCATTTT.

The gene calls are TRBV28 and TRBJ2-1; 9 positions agree with TRBD2. The J segment lost 6 bases and the V segment lost 6 bases, leaving 3 bases of the junction unmatched. The CDR3 contains 13 residues. Per the germline V gene, CDR1 is MDHEN and CDR2 is SYDVKM. The CDR3 coding sequence is TGTGCCAGCAGGCGGGGGGGGACCAATGAGCAGTTCTTC. Translated: CASRRGGTNEQFF.

Comments on this clone: A much larger clonotype is one base distant, so this may be a read error. In the same sample, other DNA sequences code for this CDR3. The gene calls are TRBV5-6 and TRBJ2-5; 12 nucleotides agree with TRBD2. The germline V gene encodes CDR1 SGHDT and CDR2 YYEEEE. The CDR3 loop spans 17 amino acids. In nucleotides, the CDR3 is TGTGCCAGCAGCTTGGGACTAGCGGGAGTGGGCCCCGAGACACAGTACTTC. It is translated as CASSLGLAGVGPETQYF.

The V and J genes are TRBV28 and TRBJ2-1, with 9 bases matching TRBD1. The J segment lost 9 bases and the V segment lost 6 bases, leaving 9 bases of the junction unmatched. CDR1 is MDHEN and CDR2 is SYDVKM in the germline V gene. CDR3 length: 14 amino acids. Here the CDR3 reads CASRWTGTGSEQFF. For the CDR3, the DNA is TGTGCCAGCAGGTGGACCGGGACAGGGAGTGAGCAGTTCTTC.